A single sample gave rise to the 27 T cell receptor beta chains below, sequenced in a study of blood T cell repertoires in COVID-19. Produced via immunoSEQ multiplex PCR; TCRdb's table is partial and in-frame only. The sample lists around 300,000 clones; roughly 90% were seen once. Sequencing was done on a sample of peripheral blood. These receptors originate from a woman aged 25 to 39 with COVID-19, enrolled during active disease.

The chain employs TRBV6-2 or TRBV6-3 and TRBJ1-1; a weak D match, TRBD1 (5 bases). V was pared by 2 bases and J by 2 bases, with 12 bases between. This CDR3 is built from 15 residues. CDR1 is MNHEY and CDR2 is SVGEGT in the germline V gene. CDR3 amino acids: CASSYRGGLNTEAFF. In nucleotides, the CDR3 is TGTGCCAGCAGTTACAGGGGAGGACTAAACACTGAAGCTTTCTTT.

This clone appeared a single time. The CDR3 DNA reads TGTGCCAGCAGCTTAGACCGCGGACAGCCCCAGCATTTT. Amino acids: CASSLDRGQPQHF. This sequence joins TRBV11-2 and TRBJ1-5; D is uncertain. The V gene's germline CDR1 is SGHAT and CDR2 FQNNGV. Deletions cut 0 bases from V and 7 bases from J, with 7 bases between. CDR3 size: 13 residues.

The gene calls are TRBV5-1 and TRBJ2-5, with unresolved D. The CDR3 covers 13 residues. Germline V gene lookup returns CDR1 SGHRS and CDR2 YFSETQ. Trimming shortened V by 4 bases and J by 5 bases, and 12 bases separated the two germline ends. CDR3 sequence: CASSPGSRETQYF. The DNA for the CDR3 is TGCGCCAGCAGCCCAGGTAGTCGGGAGACCCAGTACTTC.

This chain connects TRBV5-1 to TRBJ2-1; D remains ambiguous. V dropped 3 bases and J dropped 7 bases, with 11 bases sitting between them. This CDR3 region has 13 residues. Germline values: CDR1 SGHRS, CDR2 YFSETQ. The CDR3 loop is CASSSGSSNEQFF. Written as DNA, the CDR3 is TGCGCCAGCAGCTCCGGGTCTTCAAATGAGCAGTTCTTC. Full variable domain (rest looked up from reference TRBV5-1 and TRBJ2-1): KAGVTQTPRYLIKTRGQQVTLSCSPISGHRSVSWYQQTPGQGLQFLFEYFSETQRNKGNFPGRFSGRQFSNSRSEMNVSTLELGDSALYLCASSSGSSNEQFFGPGTRLTVL.

The rearrangement links TRBV3-1 (or the pseudogene TRBV3-2) to TRBJ1-2; D is unclear. CDR3 length: 12 residues. V lost 7 bases to trimming and J lost 4 bases, with 10 bases between them. Germline lookup yields CDR1 LGHDT and CDR2 YNNKEL (reference sequence). The CDR3 DNA follows: TGTGCCAGCACCTCGTTCAGCTATGGCTACACCTTC. It specifies CASTSFSYGYTF.

The genes are TRBV5-1 and TRBJ2-2; a weak D match, TRBD2 (6 bases). The CDR3 runs 15 residues. Looked up from germline, CDR1 is SGHRS and CDR2 is YFSETQ. V gave up 4 bases and J gave up 2 bases, with 12 bases separating them. CDR3 region: CASSPSGLNTGELFF. CDR3 coding DNA: TGCGCCAGCAGCCCGAGCGGACTAAACACCGGGGAGCTGTTTTTT.

This chain links TRBV4-1 with TRBJ2-7; 10 positions agree with TRBD2. The CDR3 totals 18 residues. The germline V gene encodes CDR1 MGHRA and CDR2 YSYEKL. Trimming cost V 4 bases and J 6 bases; bases outside gene matches: 18. CDR3 in DNA: TGCGCCAGCAGCCGATGGGAGGGTGAAGCGGGAGGGCCTGTCGAGCAGTACTTC. It specifies CASSRWEGEAGGPVEQYF.

This chain connects TRBV5-1 to TRBJ2-3; TRBD1 aligns across 10 bases. The germline gives CDR1 SGHRS, CDR2 YFSETQ. Unmatched junction bases numbered 8, after V lost 2 bases and J lost 8 bases. CDR3 length: 15 amino acids. The CDR3 DNA sequence: TGCGCCAGCAGCTTAGGGACAGGGGAAGGGGGTACGCAGTATTTT. It specifies CASSLGTGEGGTQYF.

V usage is TRBV3-1 (or the pseudogene TRBV3-2) and J usage is TRBJ1-6; 10 nucleotides agree with TRBD1. In germline, CDR1 is LGHDT, CDR2 YNNKEL (reference sequence). The J segment lost 7 bases and the V segment lost 1 base, leaving 1 base of the junction unmatched. The CDR3 has 15 amino acids. The CDR3 reads CASSQGTGGNSPLHF. The CDR3, as DNA: TGTGCCAGCAGCCAAGGGACAGGGGGGAATTCACCCCTCCACTTT.

The J gene is TRBJ1-2, the V gene TRBV7-8; D gene uncertain. The CDR3 loop spans 17 amino acids. The germline gives CDR1 SGHVS, CDR2 FQNEAQ. The germline V and J ends were trimmed by 1 base and 6 bases, with 21 bases remaining between them. CDR3 loop: CASSLEPGYSLSHGYTF. In nucleotides, the CDR3 is TGTGCCAGCAGCTTAGAACCAGGCTACTCTCTATCGCATGGCTACACCTTC. The variable domain in full, with the rest retrieved from reference TRBV7-8 and TRBJ1-2, is GAGVSQSPRYKVAKRGQDVALRCDPISGHVSLFWYQQALGQGPEFLTYFQNEAQLDKSGLPSDRFFAERPEGSVSTLKIQRTQQEDSAVYLCASSLEPGYSLSHGYTFGSGTRLTVV.

In its sample, this clone was seen once. V and J are TRBV6-4 and TRBJ1-3; TRBD1 matches at 7 bases. CDR1 is MRHNA, CDR2 SNTAGT, per germline. V dropped 4 bases and J dropped 2; count of bases not matched to a gene: 8. This CDR3 region has 16 residues. The CDR3: CASSGKQGQTGNTIYF. The CDR3 nucleotides are TGTGCCAGCAGTGGGAAACAGGGGCAGACTGGAAACACCATATATTTT.

The chain uses TRBV2 and TRBJ2-5, with 9 bases that match TRBD1. Germline V gene data show CDR1 as SNHLY and CDR2 as FYNNEI. This CDR3 comprises 15 residues. Losses at the gene ends were 4 bases for V and 5 bases for J; bases not matched to a gene: 8. CDR3 protein: CASSVNPGQGETQYF. DNA of the CDR3: TGTGCCAGCAGTGTAAACCCCGGACAGGGGGAGACCCAGTACTTC.

The chain is built from TRBV7-9 and TRBJ2-2; TRBD2 aligns across 11 bases. The CDR3 has 16 amino acids. V gave up 7 bases and J gave up 8 bases; unmatched junction bases: 12. Germline assignment: CDR1 SEHNR and CDR2 FQNEAQ (reference sequence). The CDR3 sequence: CASTTGSGRAAGELFF. The CDR3 DNA is TGTGCCAGCACCACCGGTAGCGGGAGGGCCGCGGGGGAGCTGTTTTTT.

This rearrangement joins TRBV7-7 to TRBJ2-2, with a possible D match to TRBD2 (6 bases). Between the trimmed V and J ends, which lost 2 bases and 7 bases, there was a span of 17 bases. CDR1 and CDR2 (germline): SSHAT, FNYEAQ (reference sequence). The CDR3 contains 16 residues. CDR3 nucleotides: TGTGCCAGCAGCTTATTCCAGGGTGGAGGGAACGGGGAGCTGTTTTTT. The encoded protein is CASSLFQGGGNGELFF. The full variable domain, rest sourced from reference TRBV7-7 and TRBJ2-2, is GAGVSQSPRYKVTKRGQDVTLRCDPISSHATLYWYQQALGQGPEFLTYFNYEAQPDKSGLPSDRFSAERPEGSISTLTIQRTEQRDSAMYRCASSLFQGGGNGELFFGEGSRLTVL.

The chain recombines TRBV2 with TRBJ1-5; D is unclear. The CDR3 contains 12 residues. The germline CDR1 and CDR2 sequences are SNHLY and FYNNEI. Trimming took 5 bases from V and 7 from J, leaving 9 bases between them. The CDR3 coding sequence is TGTGCCAGCAGTTACCCGGGACAGCCCCAGCATTTT. This encodes CASSYPGQPQHF.

This clone was detected once. V usage is TRBV10-3 and J usage is TRBJ1-6; possibly TRBD1 for D (5 bases). V lost 3 bases and J 7 bases, leaving 19 bases between the germline ends. Germline V gives CDR1 ENHRY, CDR2 SYGVKD. The CDR3 spans 17 residues. The CDR3 spells CAISDRTRGGSNSPLHF. The DNA for the CDR3 is TGTGCCATCAGTGACCGAACCCGCGGGGGGTCGAATTCACCCCTCCACTTT.

The chain couples TRBV7-6 to TRBJ1-5; D possibly corresponds to TRBD1 (5 bases). Deletions cut 1 base from V and 7 bases from J, with 14 bases between. Germline CDR1 SGHVS, CDR2 FNYEAQ. This CDR3 has 15 amino acids. The chain's CDR3 is CASSLEPGFNQPQHF. The CDR3 nucleotides are TGTGCCAGCAGCTTAGAGCCAGGGTTTAACCAGCCCCAGCATTTT.

The chain has TRBV12-3 or TRBV12-4 and TRBJ1-2; 7 positions match TRBD1. V gave up 8 bases and J gave up 4 bases; unmatched junction bases: 7. This CDR3 spans 13 amino acids. Here the CDR3 reads CASADRPFYGYTF. CDR3 DNA sequence: TGTGCCAGCGCGGACAGGCCCTTCTATGGCTACACCTTC.

This chain connects TRBV10-3 to TRBJ2-7; D possibly corresponds to TRBD2 (6 bases). The V and J ends lost 0 bases and 4 bases respectively, with 10 bases between them. The germline V gene has CDR1 ENHRY and CDR2 SYGVKD. The CDR3 has 14 residues. The CDR3 DNA reads TGTGCCATCAGTGAGTCGAAGGGGACTTACGAGCAGTACTTC. Translating it yields CAISESKGTYEQYF.

This clone was recorded only once. V and J are TRBV3-1 (or the pseudogene TRBV3-2) and TRBJ1-3, with 8 bases fitting TRBD1. V gave up 0 bases and J gave up 3 bases; unmatched junction bases: 7. The germline V gene has CDR1 LGHDT and CDR2 YNNKEL (reference sequence). The CDR3 is 17 residues long. This CDR3 is CASSQDLGQGIGNTIYF. The DNA for the CDR3 is TGTGCCAGCAGCCAAGATCTTGGACAGGGAATTGGAAACACCATATATTTT.

CDR3 in amino acids: CASNTGTWLGYTF. CDR3 in DNA: TGTGCCAGTAATACAGGGACCTGGCTCGGCTACACCTTC. The chain has TRBV19 and TRBJ1-2, with a weak D call TRBD1 (6 bases). V was clipped by 7 bases and J by 8 bases, with 17 bases between them. The CDR3 extends over 13 amino acids. CDR1 LNHDA and CDR2 SQIVND come from the germline V gene (reference sequence).

The chain uses TRBV7-9 and TRBJ1-1; perhaps TRBD1 as D (5 bases). This CDR3 spans 15 amino acids. Germline CDR1 and CDR2: SEHNR and FQNEAQ (reference sequence). Trimming took off 5 bases at V and 4 bases at J, with 17 bases between the two ends. CDR3 sequence: CASSRSLGRGTEAFF. CDR3 coding DNA: TGTGCCAGCAGCCGTTCACTAGGGAGGGGCACTGAAGCTTTCTTT.

The V call is TRBV7-3, the J call TRBJ1-2; TRBD1 aligns across 9 bases. V shed 2 bases and J 6 bases; nucleotides not matched to a gene: 4. This CDR3 has 14 residues. CDR1 is SGHTA and CDR2 is FQGTGA in the germline V gene. The DNA for the CDR3 is TGTGCCAGCAGCTTAGGGACAGGGATTCATGGCTACACCTTC. This translates into CASSLGTGIHGYTF.

This rearrangement joins TRBV6-5 to TRBJ2-1, with unresolved D. The CDR3 totals 12 residues. In germline, CDR1 is MNHEY, CDR2 SVGAGI. Trimming took off 6 bases at V and 5 bases at J, with 8 bases between the two ends. Written as DNA, the CDR3 is TGTGCCAGCAGCCACACCGACAATGAGCAGTTCTTC. Translation: CASSHTDNEQFF.

This clone was observed once. The rearrangement joins TRBV18 to TRBJ1-2; D ambiguous. The V end lost 3 bases, the J end lost 1 base, and 6 bases lay between the germline ends. Per the germline V gene, CDR1 is KGHSH and CDR2 is LQKENI. The CDR3 extends over 13 amino acids. DNA of the CDR3: TGTGCCAGCTCACCGGAGGTTAACTATGGCTACACCTTC. Protein sequence: CASSPEVNYGYTF.

This chain connects TRBV30 to TRBJ1-5; D is uncertain. Trimming stripped 2 bases from V and 6 bases from J, with 11 bases between. This CDR3 spans 13 amino acids. Germline V gene sequence: CDR1 GTSNPN, CDR2 SVGIG (reference sequence). The CDR3 is CAWSSSTGQPQHF. CDR3 coding DNA: TGTGCCTGGAGTAGTAGCACCGGTCAGCCCCAGCATTTT.

The chain has TRBV5-1 and TRBJ1-3; D possibly corresponds to TRBD1 (5 bases). Germline V gene data show CDR1 as SGHRS and CDR2 as YFSETQ. The V and J ends lost 3 bases and 3 bases respectively, with 10 bases between them. The CDR3 is 14 residues long. The CDR3 is CASSSSGIGNTIYF. The CDR3 nucleotides are TGCGCCAGCAGCTCATCAGGGATTGGAAACACCATATATTTT.